The clone carrying this T cell receptor beta chain has more than one count but fewer than ten. This sample was taken from a study of identical twins. With V trimmed by 1 base and J by 4 bases, 5 bases remained unmatched. The CDR3 spans 18 residues. Germline V gives CDR1 KGHDR, CDR2 SFDVKD. TCRdb itself ran the 5' RACE reads through MiXCR, one entry per CDR3 protein. The profile shows hundreds of thousands of distinct CDR3 sequences, less than 9% of them singletons. The sample also formed part of further work on yellow fever vaccine responses in identical twins.

The chain links TRBV24-1 to TRBJ2-1; the match to TRBD2 covers 14 bases. Sequencing was performed on PBMCs. This clonotype was obtained from a young woman in good health. CDR3 loop: CATSDFGTSGGAYNEQFF. The CDR3, as DNA: TGTGCCACCAGTGATTTCGGGACTAGCGGGGGAGCGTACAATGAGCAGTTCTTC.